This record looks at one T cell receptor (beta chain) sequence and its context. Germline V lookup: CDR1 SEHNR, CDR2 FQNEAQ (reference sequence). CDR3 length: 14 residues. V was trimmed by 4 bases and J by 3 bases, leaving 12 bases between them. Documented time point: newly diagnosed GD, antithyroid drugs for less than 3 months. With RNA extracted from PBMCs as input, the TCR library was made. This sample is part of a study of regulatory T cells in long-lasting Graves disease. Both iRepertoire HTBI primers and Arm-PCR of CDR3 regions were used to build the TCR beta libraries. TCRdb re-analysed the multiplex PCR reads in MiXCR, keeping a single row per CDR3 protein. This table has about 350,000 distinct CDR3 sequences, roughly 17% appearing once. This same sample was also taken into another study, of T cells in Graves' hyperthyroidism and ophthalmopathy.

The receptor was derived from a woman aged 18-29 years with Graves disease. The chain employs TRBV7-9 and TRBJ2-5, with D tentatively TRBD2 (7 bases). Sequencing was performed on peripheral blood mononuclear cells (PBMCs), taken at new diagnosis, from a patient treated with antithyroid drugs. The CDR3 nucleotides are TGTGCCAGCAGCTGGGGAGGGGGGAAAGAGACCCAGTACTTC. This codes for CASSWGGGKETQYF.